The clone carrying this T cell receptor beta chain was observed a few times. The antigen remains unidentified. This sample is part of a study of T cell responses to AZD1222 COVID-19 vaccine. Study-level points and caveats: Unmutated variant regions are reportedly targeted by nearly half of spike-specific TCRs.

The CDR3 sequence is 16 residues long. CDR1 is SGHNT and CDR2 is YYREEE in the germline V gene (reference sequence). V was cut by 4 bases and J by 6 bases, with 20 bases left in between. Some clones are missing from TCRdb's copy, which holds only in-frame ones; the method was immunoSEQ multiplex PCR. Altogether roughly 150,000 clones are present, around 92% being singletons, with the ten largest covering around 1.3%. This sequence was found in an adult in good health. The chain uses TRBV5-4 and TRBJ2-1, with D perhaps matching TRBD1 or TRBD2 (6 bases each). Sequencing was performed on peripheral blood, taken on day 0 of AZD1222 vaccination. CDR3 sequence (DNA): TGTGCCAGCAGCCCGGATTTAGGGGGGTGGCGCAATGAGCAGTTCTTC. It translates to CASSPDLGGWRNEQFF.